This T cell receptor beta chain appears in the sequencing data of a study of regulatory T cells in long-lasting Graves disease (dated by TCRdb to the early 2020s). A note on the overall study: Newly diagnosed Graves' disease patients had taken antithyroid drugs for less than 3 months. This study used TCR sequencing and RNA sequencing of peripheral blood to compare persistent Graves' disease patients against newly diagnosed Graves' disease patients. The study was registered as a clinical trial and conducted in China. A total of roughly 33 samples were covered by TCR sequencing, comprising approximately 13 persistent and approximately 20 newly diagnosed Graves' disease patients. The research as a whole found: Persistent Graves' disease patients showed lower TCR Shannon entropy and fewer highly expanded clones than newly diagnosed patients, suggesting clonal expansion. Persistent disease showed preferential use of TRBV28, TRBJ1-2 and TRBJ2-5, whereas newly diagnosed disease favored TRBV20-1 and TRBJ2-1. A larger number of public clonotypes was shared among persistent patients (approximately 3,000) than among newly diagnosed patients (roughly 930). The study examined only peripheral blood because the primary lesion, thyroid tissue, could not be accessed. Only the TCR beta chain was sequenced and analyzed. The authors noted that the small sample size was a limitation that may lower accuracy.

This clonotype showed up many times. This clone's antigen is unknown. The input lacks base qualities; no much larger clone sits a single base away. V is clipped by 1 base and J by 11 bases, and the sequence between their germline boundaries is 9 bases long. The CDR3 goes from the cysteine to the phenylalanine over 12 residues. Only the CDR3 DNA stays, 36 bases, in frame from base 1. CDR1 and CDR2 (MGHDK, SYGVNS) derive from the germline V gene. The method was multiplex PCR. The instrument was an Illumina HiSeq 4000. To build TCR beta libraries, CDR3 regions were amplified by Arm-PCR using iRepertoire HTBI primers. Gel purification was performed on PCR products prior to sequencing. On the authors' methods: Gene usage analysis of CDR3 amino acid clonotypes relied on the approximately 60 TRBV and 15 or so TRBJ segments identified across samples. Filtered high-quality paired reads were merged into contigs using COPE and FqMerger. BLAST was used to align contigs to the IMGT TRBV, TRBD and TRBJ reference genes, and CDR3 was defined following IMGT. Any clonotype with a frequency above 0.1% was counted as a highly expanded clone. Shannon entropy was used to measure repertoire diversity, and the Gini coefficient was used to measure V-J evenness. Public clonotypes were defined as clonotypes shared by more than one individual. The public reads were run again by TCRdb, first through fastp at Q25 and then through MiXCR, and only productive beta chains were kept. A single entry per CDR3 protein holds the most common genes and DNA from its merged rows. These V and J calls are TCRdb output, not the study's own analysis. Across this sample there are 520,000 or so distinct CDR3 sequences, with 12% seen only once. Clones ranked in the top ten supply 8.9% of the sample.

Reading the label with the study, this specimen's time point is: newly diagnosed GD, antithyroid drugs for less than 3 months. For both TCR sequencing and RNA sequencing, RNA was extracted from PBMCs in TRIzol. The diagnosis of Graves' disease was made according to American Thyroid Association guidelines. Patients for the study were recruited at an endocrinology department in Xi'an, China. Each patient gave around 9 milliliters of peripheral blood, collected in an EDTA anticoagulant tube. PBMCs were isolated by Ficoll Paque Plus density gradient separation without further T cell sorting. An Agilent 2100 Bioanalyzer and agarose gel were used to check RNA quality, while a NanoDrop 2000 measured RNA concentration. These data were also reused for a study on T cells in Graves' hyperthyroidism and ophthalmopathy. Reported in the second study: A patient counted as having stable Graves' hyperthyroidism if no progression to ophthalmopathy occurred over 18 months of follow-up. Hyperthyroidism patients were newly diagnosed, had a disease duration of under 2 months, and were aged 18 to 65 years. Exclusion was applied to patients with uncontrolled infections, other autoimmune diseases, pregnancy or lactation. Diagnoses were established on the basis of clinical symptoms, serum thyroxine and TRAb, thyroid ultrasound, and orbital computed tomography. A first-round RT-PCR of the TCR CDR3 used the HTBI primer set with the Qiagen OneStep RT-PCR kit. Most expanded thyroid clonotypes (frequency above 0.001) were also detected in blood, a finding suggesting that blood repertoires may reflect thyroid immune responses. Ophthalmopathy was separated from stable hyperthyroidism by a 13 V-J signature model, with 85% to 90% sensitivity and just over 81% specificity obtained in cross-validation and 80%/75% obtained in testing. In validation, the model predicted progression to ophthalmopathy with approximately 69% sensitivity and roughly 75% specificity, a median of 6.5 months before onset. TCR V-J signatures able to tell the groups apart were searched for in a discovery cohort of 90 to 100 patients, of whom approximately 40 had Graves' ophthalmopathy and 57 had stable Graves' hyperthyroidism. Prospective prediction of ophthalmopathy was tested in an independent validation cohort consisting of roughly 19 hyperthyroidism patients and 15 to 17 patients who later progressed to ophthalmopathy. The 95 to 100 discovery patients were randomly divided into training and test sets at a 7:3 ratio. Thyroid tissue and blood T-cell repertoires from roughly 6 Graves' hyperthyroidism patients were also compared in the study. Following sampling, methimazole starting at 30 mg daily was given to hyperthyroidism patients, and high-dose intravenous methylprednisolone was given to ophthalmopathy patients. Libraries were constructed in a second round of multiplex PCR, after which size selection and purification were carried out. Libraries were sequenced paired-end with 100 bp reads on an Illumina HiSeq2000. SOAPnuke was used to process the raw data, removing reads that contained adapters or uncalled bases, had a mean Phred below 15, or lacked an exact match to the constant primer or identifier. COPE v1.2.5 was used to merge high-quality paired reads, and clonotypes were defined as unique nucleotide sequences. MiTCR v1.1 was used to align clonotypes to the IMGT TRBV, TRBD and TRBJ reference segments. The analysis included only V-J combinations with a frequency above 0.0001, which together covered 99% to 99.2% of the repertoires. A TCS score was defined as the ratio of F50 (clonal expansion) to E x V (chaos), with BLOSUM62-based TCRdist applied between CDR3 peptides within each V-J. Welch's t-statistics and random forest reduced roughly 500 V-J features to 10 to 15, which were used in a naive Bayes classifier (R e1071). No statistical method was used to fix the sample size in advance, and group allocation was not hidden from the investigators. TCR Vbeta CDR3 sequencing of 135 peripheral blood samples (43 ophthalmopathy, about 80 hyperthyroidism and some 17 progressor patients) is reported in the paper.

This TCR was sampled from a woman aged 25 to 39 with Graves disease. Donor details come from another sample of the same person, matched by shared clones. The chain joins TRBV25-1 to TRBJ2-1, with the identity of the D gene unclear. Sequencing was performed on peripheral blood mononuclear cells (PBMCs), taken at new diagnosis, from a patient treated with antithyroid drugs. The CDR3 loop reads CASSESERKQFF. The DNA reads TGTGCCAGCAGTGAATCTGAACGAAAGCAGTTCTTC.